A selection of T cell receptor beta chains follows, all from one sample in a study of blood T cell repertoires in COVID-19. Libraries were prepared by immunoSEQ multiplex PCR; TCRdb keeps only in-frame clonotypes and omits some of them. The sample has about 150,000 clones; roughly three quarters are singletons. Sequenced material: peripheral blood. The receptors shown here come from a middle-aged man with active or convalescent COVID-19. Both conserved end residues are part of each CDR3. D genes are given only for firm matches. Rows may omit the clone size; those that give it use once, few, many or a size class.

CDR3aa | CDR3nt | d_gene | v_gene | abundance | j_gene
CASSRGLGQGASYEQYF | TGTGCCAGCTCCCGGGGGTTGGGACAGGGCGCCTCCTACGAGCAGTACTTC | TRBD1 | TRBV18 | . | TRBJ2-7
CASSLTRGQETQYF | TGTGCCAGCAGCTTAACCCGGGGCCAAGAGACCCAGTACTTC | . | TRBV7-2 | . | TRBJ2-5
CSASPGTGIEKLFF | TGCAGTGCTAGTCCCGGGACAGGGATCGAAAAACTGTTTTTT | TRBD1 | TRBV20-1 | . | TRBJ1-4
CASSYTDEQFF | TGTGCCAGCAGTTACACTGATGAGCAGTTCTTC | . | TRBV6-2/TRBV6-3 | many | TRBJ2-1
CASSYGGGLNTGELFF | TGTGCCAGCAGTTACGGGGGCGGGTTGAACACCGGGGAGCTGTTTTTT | . | TRBV6-5 | . | TRBJ2-2
CASSLAGPSTDTQYF | TGTGCCAGCAGCCTAGCGGGGCCCTCCACAGATACGCAGTATTTT | TRBD2 | TRBV7-9 | . | TRBJ2-3
CASSSARDSPTDTQYF | TGTGCCAGCAGCTCCGCCCGGGACTCCCCCACAGATACGCAGTATTTT | . | TRBV5-4 | . | TRBJ2-3
CASSSGTGIQETQYF | TGCGCCAGCAGCTCCGGGACAGGGATACAAGAGACCCAGTACTTC | TRBD1 | TRBV5-1 | . | TRBJ2-5
CASSEVLGRGLNQPQHF | TGTGCCAGCAGTGAAGTGTTAGGCAGGGGGCTCAATCAGCCCCAGCATTTT | TRBD1 | TRBV6-1 | once | TRBJ1-5
CASGGSNQPQHF | TGTGCCAGTGGGGGCTCGAATCAGCCCCAGCATTTT | . | TRBV19 | . | TRBJ1-5
CASASGGETQYF | TGTGCCAGTGCTAGCGGGGGGGAGACCCAGTACTTC | TRBD2 | TRBV19 | . | TRBJ2-5
CASSPATGGGSPLHF | TGTGCCAGCAGCCCGGCGACAGGGGGAGGTTCACCCCTCCACTTT | TRBD1 | TRBV7-6 | . | TRBJ1-6
CASSPRGGTSVNEQFF | TGTGCCAGCAGCCCCCGGGGGGGGACTAGCGTAAATGAGCAGTTCTTC | TRBD2 | TRBV9 | . | TRBJ2-1
CASSLGQDSGANVLTF | TGTGCCAGCAGCTTAGGGCAGGACTCTGGGGCCAACGTCCTGACTTTC | . | TRBV11-2 | . | TRBJ2-6
CASMKNRNTEAFF | TGTGCCAGCATGAAGAACAGAAACACTGAAGCTTTCTTT | . | TRBV14 | once | TRBJ1-1
CASSFDINSYYGYTF | TGTGCCAGCAGCTTCGACATAAATTCCTACTATGGCTACACCTTC | . | TRBV3-1/TRBV3-2 | . | TRBJ1-2
CASSLSLAGRSTEQFF | TGTGCCAGCAGTTTATCGCTAGCGGGACGGTCGACTGAGCAGTTCTTC | TRBD2 | TRBV27 | few | TRBJ2-1
CASSQVRGRTLHF | TGTGCCAGCAGCCAAGTCCGGGGTCGGACCCTCCACTTT | . | TRBV3-1/TRBV3-2 | . | TRBJ1-6
CASSQEEQGVQETQYF | TGCGCCAGCAGCCAAGAAGAACAGGGGGTCCAAGAGACCCAGTACTTC | TRBD1 | TRBV4-1 | . | TRBJ2-5
CASSLGLASGEYF | TGCGCCAGCAGCTTGGGACTAGCGTCAGGGGAGTACTTC | TRBD2 | TRBV5-1 | . | TRBJ2-7
CASSFGDQPQHF | TGTGCCAGCAGTTTTGGAGATCAGCCCCAGCATTTT | . | TRBV12-3/TRBV12-4 | . | TRBJ1-5
CASSLGLAGVYGNEQFF | TGTGCCAGCAGCTTAGGACTAGCGGGAGTCTATGGAAATGAGCAGTTCTTC | TRBD2 | TRBV7-2 | once | TRBJ2-1
CAISEQGRGRTDTQYF | TGTGCCATCAGTGAGCAGGGCAGGGGGCGGACAGATACGCAGTATTTT | TRBD1 | TRBV10-3 | . | TRBJ2-3
CASSQGIRAGGVNTEAFF | TGTGCCAGCAGCCAAGGGATAAGGGCAGGGGGCGTGAACACTGAAGCTTTCTTT | TRBD1 | TRBV3-1/TRBV3-2 | . | TRBJ1-1
CASSLGGTLTDTQYF | TGTGCCAGCAGTTTAGGGGGGACCCTCACAGATACGCAGTATTTT | . | TRBV28 | . | TRBJ2-3
CASSARRGNQPQHF | TGTGCCAGCAGCGCAAGGAGGGGCAATCAGCCCCAGCATTTT | . | TRBV13 | . | TRBJ1-5
CASSSYPGLAGGWNTGELFF | TGTGCCAGCAGCTCCTATCCGGGACTAGCGGGAGGCTGGAACACCGGGGAGCTGTTTTTT | TRBD2 | TRBV11-3 | . | TRBJ2-2
CASSLSTGIQETQYF | TGTGCCAGCAGTTTATCGACAGGGATTCAAGAGACCCAGTACTTC | TRBD1 | TRBV27 | . | TRBJ2-5
CASSRTPETQYF | TGTGCCAGCAGCCGAACTCCAGAGACCCAGTACTTC | . | TRBV11-2 | . | TRBJ2-5
CASSWGLAGGYYNEQFF | TGTGCCAGCAGCTGGGGACTAGCGGGAGGTTACTACAATGAGCAGTTCTTC | TRBD2 | TRBV5-4 | . | TRBJ2-1
CASRGDRDPSYEQYF | TGTGCCAGCAGGGGGGACAGGGACCCTTCCTACGAGCAGTACTTC | TRBD1 | TRBV6-5 | . | TRBJ2-7
CASSYRVGGTDTQYF | TGCGCCAGCAGTTACAGGGTTGGGGGCACAGATACGCAGTATTTT | . | TRBV10-1 | . | TRBJ2-3
CATSDLKREGRWDTQYF | TGTGCCACCAGTGACCTTAAGCGGGAGGGCCGATGGGATACGCAGTATTTT | TRBD2 | TRBV24-1 | . | TRBJ2-3
CASSFTGNTGELFF | TGCGCCAGCAGCTTTACAGGGAACACCGGGGAGCTGTTTTTT | . | TRBV5-1 | . | TRBJ2-2
CASHFPNTEAFF | TGTGCCAGCCACTTCCCGAACACTGAAGCTTTCTTT | . | TRBV2 | once | TRBJ1-1
CATSDFRGNTGELFF | TGTGCCACCAGTGATTTCAGGGGGAACACCGGGGAGCTGTTTTTT | . | TRBV24-1 | . | TRBJ2-2
CASRATGAGQPQHF | TGTGCCAGTAGGGCAACAGGGGCAGGGCAGCCCCAGCATTTT | TRBD1 | TRBV19 | . | TRBJ1-5
CASNRYTTGSDTQYF | TGTGCCAGCAACCGCTATACGACAGGGTCGGATACGCAGTATTTT | TRBD1 | TRBV5-8 | . | TRBJ2-3
CASSSTGATEAFF | TGTGCCAGCAGTTCGACAGGGGCCACTGAAGCTTTCTTT | TRBD1 | TRBV5-8 | . | TRBJ1-1
CASSHSTGNYGYTF | TGTGCCAGCAGCCATTCGACAGGCAACTATGGCTACACCTTC | . | TRBV7-9 | . | TRBJ1-2